Shown below are 29 T cell receptor beta chains from a single sample sequenced in a study of tumor and adjacent non-tumor tissue in lung cancer. The template was RNA from unsorted bulk tissue. TCRbeta libraries were built with three rounds of nested PCR, modified from ARM-PCR. TCRdb redid the calling of the multiplex PCR reads with MiXCR, one entry per CDR3 protein. The sample includes fewer than 120,000 distinct CDR3 sequences, 84% of them seen just once. The specimen was lung tumor tissue. Receptor source: a man in his 70s with non-small cell lung cancer.

This clonotype was detected once. A junction boundary mismatches the germline segment, possibly from a read error. CDR3 sequence reads: CANSQDEGRVSYEQYF. CDR3 DNA: TGCGCCAACAGCCAAGATGAAGGCAGGGTGTCCTACGAGCAGTACTTC. The chain joins TRBV4-1 to TRBJ2-7, with D possibly being TRBD1 (5 bases). Germline CDR1 reads MGHRA; CDR2 reads YSYEKL. CDR3 length: 16 residues.

As regards this clonotype: This clone may be a read error of a much larger clone one base away. V gene TRBV15 combines with J gene TRBJ2-7; D uncertain. Trimming pared 2 bases from V and 4 bases from J, leaving 12 bases between. This CDR3 has 14 amino acids. Germline V CDR1 and CDR2: LNHNV, YYDKDF (reference sequence). Here the CDR3 DNA reads TGTGCCACCAGCAGATCATTGACGGAGTACGAGCAGTACTTC. Translating it yields CATSRSLTEYEQYF.

For this clonotype: The CDR3 ends on some other residue instead of the conserved phenylalanine or tryptophan, so this is likely a read error. This sequence joins TRBV10-2 and TRBJ2-1; D might be TRBD1 or TRBD2, each matching 5 bases. V dropped 6 bases and J dropped 8 bases, with 20 bases sitting between them. This CDR3 comprises 15 residues. Germline V gene lookup returns CDR1 WSHSY and CDR2 SAAADI. CDR3 residues: CASRCPGPASHEQFL. CDR3 sequence (DNA): TGCGCCAGCAGGTGCCCGGGACCCGCTTCTCATGAGCAGTTCCTC.

Comment on this clonotype: A much bigger clone sits one base away, suggesting this may be a read error. J is TRBJ2-4 and V is TRBV18, with TRBD1 as a possible D gene (6 bases). Germline V gene sequence: CDR1 KGHSH, CDR2 LQKENI. This CDR3 contains 17 residues. The DNA for the CDR3 is TGTGCCAGCTCACCATCTTCAGGGGCAGGGGCCAAAAACATTAAGTACTTC. This sequence encodes CASSPSSGAGAKNIKYF. Together with reference TRBV18 and TRBJ2-4, the CDR3 gives the full variable domain: NAGVMQNPRHLVRRRGQEARLRCSPMKGHSHVYWYRQLPEEGLKFMVYLQKENIIDESGMPKERFSAEFPKEGPSILRIQQVVRGDSAAYFCASSPSSGAGAKNIKYFGAGTRLSVL.

With regard to this clonotype: A read error may produce the germline difference seen at one junction end. V gene TRBV12-5 combines with J gene TRBJ2-1; D is perhaps TRBD2 (6 bases). This CDR3 comprises 12 residues. Germline loops: CDR1 LGHNT, CDR2 FRNRAP. The CDR3 coding sequence is TGTGCTGGTGGTGTCACTAGCAGGGAGCAGTTCTTC. This translates into CAGGVTSREQFF.

In regard to this clonotype: The missing conserved phenylalanine or tryptophan at the end of this CDR3 makes a read error likely. The limits of the CDR3 on the DNA are not certain, so only TCRdb's listed CDR3 is given. This chain's CDR3 is CAITGRAAPGTGELLC. The chain couples TRBV10-3 to TRBJ2-2; the listed D gene, TRBD1, was not tested against the DNA. The CDR3 contains 16 residues when both ends are counted. Per germline, CDR1 ENHRY and CDR2 SYGVKD.

The rearrangement uses TRBV5-6 and TRBJ2-1; 10 positions agree with TRBD1. This CDR3 contains 16 residues. The junction had 18 bases not matched to a gene; V was cut back by 2 bases and J by 16 bases. Germline V gene sequence: CDR1 SGHDT, CDR2 YYEEEE. CDR3 residues: CASSFLQDRGRNGQFF. The CDR3 DNA reads TGTGCCAGCAGCTTTCTCCAGGACAGGGGGAGAAATGGACAATTCTTC.

The rearrangement links TRBV20-1 to TRBJ1-6; 7 positions match TRBD1. CDR1 and CDR2 from the germline V gene are DFQATT and SNEGSKA (reference sequence). V trimming: 1 base; J trimming: 8 bases; junction bases outside the gene matches: 5. This CDR3 region has 14 residues. The CDR3 sequence is CSARAGQLYSPLHF. The CDR3, as DNA: TGCAGTGCTAGAGCGGGACAGCTCTATTCACCCCTCCACTTT.

Remarks on this clonotype: This CDR3 fails to terminate in the conserved phenylalanine or tryptophan, so it likely reflects a read error. This CDR3 reads CASRGRAGQPQHS. The CDR3 DNA reads as TGTGCCAGCAGAGGCAGGGCTGGGCAGCCCCAGCATTCT. This rearrangement joins TRBV6-5 to TRBJ1-5, with a possible D match to TRBD1 (5 bases). V was shortened by 6 bases and J by 7 bases, with 13 bases between the two germline ends. Germline-derived CDR1 and CDR2 are MNHEY and SVGAGI. The CDR3 spans 13 residues.

Comment on this clonotype: The junction departs from germline at one end; a sequencing error may be responsible. The chain couples TRBV29-1 to TRBJ2-5; D may be TRBD2 (7 bases). This CDR3 has 12 residues. Germline values: CDR1 SQVTM, CDR2 ANQGSEA. The CDR3 here is CSVEGGGGTQYF. CDR3 in DNA: TGCAGCGTTGAGGGAGGGGGAGGGACCCAGTATTTC.

This clonotype came up once. This may arise from a read error, as a much more abundant clone is one base away. The chain uses TRBV5-1 and TRBJ1-2; D is unclear. This CDR3 spans 11 amino acids. CDR1 and CDR2 from the germline V gene are SGHRS and YFSETQ. The CDR3 is CASSLDYDYTF. The CDR3 bases are TGCGCCAGCAGCTTGGATTATGACTACACCTTC.

The chain carries TRBV4-1 and TRBJ2-5; D not certain. The CDR3 is made up of 16 amino acids. V was shortened by 4 bases and J by 0 bases, with 15 bases between the two germline ends. In germline, CDR1 is MGHRA, CDR2 YSYEKL. CDR3 amino acids: CASSLDRVGYQETQYF. The CDR3 DNA reads as TGCGCCAGCAGCCTGGACCGGGTCGGATACCAAGAGACCCAGTACTTC.

Comments on this clonotype: Germline is not matched at one junction end, which may reflect a read error. The V and J genes are TRBV11-2 and TRBJ2-1; TRBD2 might be the D (6 bases). The CDR3 has 18 residues. Germline V gives CDR1 SGHAT, CDR2 FQNNGV. The CDR3 DNA follows: TGTGCCAGCAGCTTACATGTGCGGGACTGGGCCTCCTACAATGAGATGTTATTC. Translation: CASSLHVRDWASYNEMLF.

A remark on this clonotype: One junction end disagrees with the germline gene, perhaps due to a read error. The V call is TRBV4-1, the J call TRBJ1-5; D not certain. CDR1 MGHRA and CDR2 YSYEKL come from the germline V gene. This CDR3 spans 17 amino acids. The chain's CDR3 is CASSQSSSIHSNQPQHF. CDR3 in DNA: TGCGCAAGCAGCCAGAGTAGCAGCATTCATAGCAATCAGCCCCAGCATTTT.

The chain joins TRBV11-2 to TRBJ2-7; D gene unclear. Germline V gene sequence: CDR1 SGHAT, CDR2 FQNNGV. This CDR3 region has 15 residues. V gave up 1 base and J gave up 3 bases, with 13 bases separating them. The CDR3 coding sequence is TGTGCCAGCAGCTTAGCCTTTACGTCCTACTACGAGCAGTACGTC. Translating gives CASSLAFTSYYEQYV.

The genes are TRBV11-2 and TRBJ1-1; weak D call: TRBD1 (6 bases). The CDR3 runs to 13 residues. V was trimmed by 7 bases and J by 11 bases, leaving 20 bases between them. Germline CDR1 is SGHAT and CDR2 is FQNNGV. DNA for the CDR3: TGTGCCAGCAAACTTTCGGGGGGGCGCTTTGCTTTCTTT. It is translated as CASKLSGGRFAFF. The variable domain in full, with the rest retrieved from reference TRBV11-2 and TRBJ1-1, is EAGVAQSPRYKIIEKRQSVAFWCNPISGHATLYWYQQILGQGPKLLIQFQNNGVVDDSQLPKDRFSAERLKGVDSTLKIQPAKLEDSAVYLCASKLSGGRFAFFGQGTRLTVV.

In the case of this clonotype: This is likely a read error, given that the CDR3 carries no conserved phenylalanine or tryptophan at its end. This chain joins TRBV19 and TRBJ2-2; 8 nucleotides agree with TRBD1. Per germline, CDR1 LNHDA and CDR2 SQIVND (reference sequence). The CDR3 is 14 amino acids. J was trimmed by 5 bases and V by 3 bases; bases with no gene match: 2. The CDR3 reads CASSMTGETGELFI. DNA for the CDR3: TGTGCCAGTAGTATGACAGGGGAGACCGGGGAGCTGTTTATT.

As regards this clonotype: The CDR3 end shows no conserved phenylalanine or tryptophan, and so a read error is likely. No DNA is shown, since the ends of the CDR3 on it are uncertain; the CDR3 is the one TCRdb lists. The chain uses TRBV5-6 and TRBJ2-7; the tabulated D call, TRBD1, remains unverified against the DNA. Germline V gene lookup returns CDR1 SGHDT and CDR2 YYEEEE. The CDR3 length is 14 residues, termini included. The CDR3 here is CASSWGGSSYEQYL.

The chain is built from TRBV6-2 or TRBV6-3 and TRBJ1-5; 9 bases are a match to TRBD1. This CDR3 is built from 16 residues. Germline lookup yields CDR1 MNHEY and CDR2 SVGEGT. The CDR3 loop reads CVNRGTGILGNQPQHF. In DNA form, the CDR3 reads TGTGTCAACAGGGGGACAGGGATATTGGGCAATCAGCCCCAGCATTTT.

This clonotype has ten or more counts. The V gene is TRBV5-1, the J gene TRBJ1-2; D gene ambiguous. The CDR3 is made up of 12 amino acids. V was trimmed by 4 bases and J by 7 bases, leaving 11 bases between them. Per germline, CDR1 SGHRS and CDR2 YFSETQ. CDR3: CASSNFQTGYTF. CDR3 nucleotides: TGCGCCAGCAGCAATTTTCAGACTGGCTACACCTTC.

Of note for this clonotype: This could be a read error, since a much larger clone is one nucleotide away. The chain carries TRBV7-3 and TRBJ2-1; 12 positions agree with TRBD2. The CDR3 length is 15 residues. Germline loops: CDR1 SGHTA, CDR2 FQGTGA. J was trimmed by 9 bases and V by 1 base; bases with no gene match: 4. The CDR3 is CASSLRLAGGGEQFF. The DNA for the CDR3 is TGTGCCAGCAGCTTAAGGCTAGCGGGGGGGGGTGAGCAGTTCTTC. Based on the CDR3 plus reference TRBV7-3 and TRBJ2-1, the full variable domain is GAGVSQTPSNKVTEKGKYVELRCDPISGHTALYWYRQSLGQGPEFLIYFQGTGAADDSGLPNDRFFAVRPEGSVSTLKIQRTERGDSAVYLCASSLRLAGGGEQFFGPGTRLTVL.

This clonotype was observed many times. The chain carries TRBV9 and TRBJ1-2; D call uncertain. Germline CDR1 reads SGDLS; CDR2 reads YYNGEE. The ends were cut back, 0 bases at V and 1 base at J, with 7 bases in the middle. This CDR3 spans 14 amino acids. The CDR3 nucleotides read TGTGCCAGCAGCGTAGATCGTGGTAACTATGGCTACACCTTC. Translated: CASSVDRGNYGYTF.

A word on this clonotype: One end of the junction is discordant with germline, which a read error may explain. The rearrangement uses TRBV6-2 or TRBV6-3 and TRBJ2-1, with D uncertain. CDR1 and CDR2 (germline): MNHEY, SVGEGT. The CDR3 is made up of 12 amino acids. The CDR3 protein is CASSYVIGEPFF. The CDR3 DNA reads TGTGCCAGCAGTTACGTCATTGGCGAGCCGTTCTTC.

This clonotype has only one observation. The junction and the germline gene differ at one end; a read error may be behind it. V and J are TRBV4-1 and TRBJ2-5, with D hard to call. The germline gives CDR1 MGHRA, CDR2 YSYEKL. This CDR3 has 12 residues. DNA for the CDR3: TGTGCCAGCAGCCACCCCCAAGAGTCCCAGTACTTC. Protein: CASSHPQESQYF.

With respect to this clonotype: The conserved closing phenylalanine or tryptophan is absent in this CDR3, likely reflecting a read error. The chain carries TRBV12-3 or TRBV12-4 and TRBJ2-1; 9 nucleotides align to TRBD2. The CDR3 is made up of 14 amino acids. Trimming cost V 5 bases and J 8 bases; bases outside gene matches: 7. The CDR3 bases are TGTGCCAGCAGTCCAGCGGGGGGCTTGGATGAGCAGTTCCTC. Encoded protein: CASSPAGGLDEQFL.

About this clonotype: The junction departs from germline at one end; a sequencing error may be responsible. The chain recombines TRBV11-2 with TRBJ2-3; D ambiguous. This CDR3 region has 14 residues. In germline, CDR1 is SGHAT, CDR2 FQNNGV. The CDR3 region has the DNA TGTACCAGCAGCTCACAAGGGCTCTCAGATACGCAGTATTTT. Translating gives CTSSSQGLSDTQYF.

As for this clonotype: A read error may account for a junction end that differs from germline. The rearrangement uses TRBV10-2 and TRBJ1-1, with 10 bases aligning to TRBD1. Germline V lookup: CDR1 WSHSY, CDR2 SAAADI. This CDR3 contains 12 residues. The CDR3 sequence is CTCRDRGAEAFF. DNA for the CDR3: TGCACCTGCAGGGACAGGGGCGCTGAAGCTTTCTTC.

This clonotype has only one observation. An end of the junction differs from the germline gene, which may be a read error. The chain recombines TRBV6-2 or TRBV6-3 with TRBJ2-7; a weak D match, TRBD2 (6 bases). The germline V gene has CDR1 MNHEY and CDR2 SVGEGT. This CDR3 has 15 amino acids. In DNA, the CDR3 is TGTGTCAGCAGTTCCGTAGCGGAGAGCTCCTGCGAGCAGTACTTC. It specifies CVSSSVAESSCEQYF.

This clonotype was seen just once. J is TRBJ1-1 and V is TRBV29-1; TRBD1 is a possible D gene (6 bases). The V end lost 6 bases, the J end lost 1 base, and 12 bases lay between the germline ends. There are 13 residues in the CDR3. Germline loops: CDR1 SQVTM, CDR2 ANQGSEA. The CDR3 DNA sequence: TGCAGCGTAACCTTGGGACAGAACACTGAAGCTTTCTTT. Protein: CSVTLGQNTEAFF.